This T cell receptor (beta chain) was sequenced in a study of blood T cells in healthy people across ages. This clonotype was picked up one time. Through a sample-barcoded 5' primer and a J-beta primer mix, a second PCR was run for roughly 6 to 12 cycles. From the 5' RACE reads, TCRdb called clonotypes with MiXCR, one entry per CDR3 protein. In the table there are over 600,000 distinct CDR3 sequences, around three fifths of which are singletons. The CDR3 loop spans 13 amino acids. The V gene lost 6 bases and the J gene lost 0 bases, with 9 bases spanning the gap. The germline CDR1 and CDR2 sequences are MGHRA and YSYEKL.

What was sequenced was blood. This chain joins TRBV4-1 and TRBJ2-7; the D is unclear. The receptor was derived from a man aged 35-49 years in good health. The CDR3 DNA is TGCGCCAGCAGTCTGATCCACTCCTACGAGCAGTACTTC. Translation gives CASSLIHSYEQYF.